Sequencing of this T cell receptor beta chain was carried out in a study of breast tumors, draining lymph nodes, adjacent tissues. Findings of the study overall: Tumor and nontumor repertoires were significantly more similar in luminal-like than in basal-like breast cancer. Tumor TCR diversity was below lymph nodes but above nontumor tissue.

Trimming removed 8 bases from V and 4 bases from J, with 12 bases in between. This CDR3 region has 12 residues. CDR1 and CDR2 from the germline V gene are KGHSH and LQKENI. MiXCR, run by TCRdb on the multiplex PCR reads, gives a single entry per CDR3 protein. Here the sample spans around 290,000 distinct CDR3 sequences, 30% being singletons. Samples came from axillary lymph nodes draining the breast cancer. This clonotype was seen a few times. Its antigen is unidentified. The V gene is TRBV18, the J gene TRBJ2-7; D assignment may be TRBD1 or TRBD2 (5 bases each). This receptor was taken from a female donor with breast cancer. Some clones in this sample may be carry-over from other donors' samples. The sequenced material came from axillary lymph node tissue. The chain's CDR3 is CASAGDVYEQYF. The DNA for the CDR3 is TGTGCCAGCGCCGGGGACGTGTACGAGCAGTACTTC.